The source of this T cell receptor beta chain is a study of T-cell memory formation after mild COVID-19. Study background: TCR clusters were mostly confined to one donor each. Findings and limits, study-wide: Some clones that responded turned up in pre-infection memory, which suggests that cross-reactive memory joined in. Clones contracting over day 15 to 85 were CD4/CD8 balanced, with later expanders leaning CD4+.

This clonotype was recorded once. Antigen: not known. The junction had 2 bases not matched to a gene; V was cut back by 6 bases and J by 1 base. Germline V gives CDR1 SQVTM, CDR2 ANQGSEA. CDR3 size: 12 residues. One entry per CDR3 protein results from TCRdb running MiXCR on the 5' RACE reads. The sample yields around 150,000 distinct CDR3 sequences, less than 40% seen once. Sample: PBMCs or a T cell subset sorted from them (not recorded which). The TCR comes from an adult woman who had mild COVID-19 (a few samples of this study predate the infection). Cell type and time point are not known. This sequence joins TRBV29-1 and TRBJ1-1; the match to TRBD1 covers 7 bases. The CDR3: CSVDRWNTEAFF. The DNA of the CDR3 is TGCAGCGTGGACAGGTGGAACACTGAAGCTTTCTTT.